The entry below gives a single T cell receptor (beta chain) sequence along with its context. Antigen unknown. This specimen comes from a study of shared clonotypes between healthy human individuals. Findings and limits, study-wide: Naive subsets generally exceeded memory subsets in estimated richness. For naive CD4 cells, 5% to 6.5% of clonotypes were shared across a handful of donors.

The CDR3 consists of 12 residues. Germline V gives CDR1 GTSNPN, CDR2 SVGIG (reference sequence). The protocol was immunoSEQ multiplex PCR, while the TCRdb copy is restricted to in-frame clones and leaves out a portion. The repertoire holds about a million clones, with around 75% as singletons. This chain uses TRBV30 with TRBJ2-5; D tentatively reads TRBD1 or TRBD2 (5 bases each). The DNA end is a closer match to TRBJ2-7, so the J assignment may be wrong. This clonotype was obtained from a man aged 18-30 years in good health. Sample: memory CD4+ T cells sorted from blood. Subset meaning: CD45RA-negative fraction. CDR3 in DNA: TGTGCCTGGTCCGGGACCCTCTTCGAGCAGTACTTC. Translation: CAWSGTLFEQYF.